The rows below give T cell receptor beta chains drawn from one sample of a study of blood T cell repertoires in COVID-19. Profiled with immunoSEQ multiplex PCR; TCRdb holds only in-frame clones, not every one. The sample has under 250,000 clones, roughly 81% seen once; the top ten hold roughly 4%. The sequencing input was peripheral blood. The receptors stem from a man aged 50-60 years with acute or convalescent COVID-19. Each CDR3 is given with its conserved first and last residue. Rows give clone size only sometimes, using once, few, many, or a class for an expanded clone.

clone_size: -; v_call: TRBV3-1/TRBV3-2; cdr3_aa: CASSHLVEGGYTF
clone_size: -; v_call: TRBV5-1; cdr3_aa: CASSLGQGRDEQYF
clone_size: -; v_call: TRBV6-5; cdr3_aa: CASSYFRDKNYGYTF
clone_size: -; v_call: TRBV5-1; cdr3_aa: CASSPRDRTLEQYF
clone_size: once; v_call: TRBV18; cdr3_aa: CASSLTRTSPKSIQYF
clone_size: -; v_call: TRBV10-3; cdr3_aa: CAISESTDRVNGYTF
clone_size: -; v_call: TRBV7-6; cdr3_aa: CASSLGAGGGNTIYF
clone_size: -; v_call: TRBV5-1; cdr3_aa: CASSFRTGQGDTYEQYF
clone_size: -; v_call: TRBV7-3; cdr3_aa: CASSSYAGNEQFF
clone_size: -; v_call: TRBV12-3/TRBV12-4; cdr3_aa: CASGSGFYEQYF
clone_size: -; v_call: TRBV5-5; cdr3_aa: CASSLREGRGGNYGYTF
clone_size: -; v_call: TRBV28; cdr3_aa: CASTSVQVSPLHF
clone_size: -; v_call: TRBV7-3; cdr3_aa: CASSKGGSANTGELFF
clone_size: -; v_call: TRBV19; cdr3_aa: CASSPQDTRYNNYGYTF
clone_size: -; v_call: TRBV29-1; cdr3_aa: CSVSGTGFQSTGYTF
clone_size: -; v_call: TRBV27; cdr3_aa: CASSLADIYTEAFF
clone_size: -; v_call: TRBV5-5; cdr3_aa: CASSFAGGTTDTQYF
clone_size: -; v_call: TRBV10-2; cdr3_aa: CASSGLAGVQETQYF
clone_size: -; v_call: TRBV27; cdr3_aa: CASAFGEVNEQFF
clone_size: -; v_call: TRBV7-3; cdr3_aa: CASSSDRDTEAFF
clone_size: -; v_call: TRBV10-2; cdr3_aa: CASSDGISYNEQFF
clone_size: -; v_call: TRBV11-3; cdr3_aa: CASSFSPGLPYEQYF
clone_size: -; v_call: TRBV23-1; cdr3_aa: CASTTDRLEAFF
clone_size: -; v_call: TRBV5-1; cdr3_aa: CASSPDGGGTEAFF
clone_size: -; v_call: TRBV11-2; cdr3_aa: CASSVRSLKNTEAFF
clone_size: -; v_call: TRBV30; cdr3_aa: CAWSPGGRTDTQYF
clone_size: -; v_call: TRBV18; cdr3_aa: CASSPTQGYTEAFF
clone_size: -; v_call: TRBV5-8; cdr3_aa: CASSLGQGAGTDTQYF
clone_size: -; v_call: TRBV27; cdr3_aa: CASTYGTSGDNEQFF
clone_size: -; v_call: TRBV11-3; cdr3_aa: CASSKRTGESSNVLTF
clone_size: once; v_call: TRBV6-6; cdr3_aa: CASSSINGAPREAQYF
clone_size: -; v_call: TRBV9; cdr3_aa: CASSVVRDTQYF
clone_size: -; v_call: TRBV5-5; cdr3_aa: CASRPTWTQGTNEQFF
clone_size: -; v_call: TRBV19; cdr3_aa: CASSNQGMVSEKLFF
clone_size: -; v_call: TRBV4-1; cdr3_aa: CASSQEDENAGEAFF
clone_size: -; v_call: TRBV11-3; cdr3_aa: CASSLKREWETQYF
clone_size: -; v_call: TRBV9; cdr3_aa: CASSVGSTTPTDTQYF
clone_size: -; v_call: TRBV18; cdr3_aa: CASSPSGTYEQYF
clone_size: -; v_call: TRBV4-1; cdr3_aa: CASTKIWGVDEKLFF
clone_size: -; v_call: TRBV5-1; cdr3_aa: CASSFRYSNQPQHF
clone_size: -; v_call: TRBV3-1/TRBV3-2; cdr3_aa: CASSQAFQNEKLFF
clone_size: -; v_call: TRBV19; cdr3_aa: CASSPGQAPYGYTF
clone_size: -; v_call: TRBV2; cdr3_aa: CASSEAGTDTDTQYF
clone_size: -; v_call: TRBV9; cdr3_aa: CASSDGLAGTEHAGELFF
clone_size: once; v_call: TRBV4-1; cdr3_aa: CASSQDPTGAKDSGANVLTF
clone_size: -; v_call: TRBV5-4; cdr3_aa: CASSRATGVTDTQYF
clone_size: -; v_call: TRBV7-9; cdr3_aa: CASSSPDRRQVLTDTQYF
clone_size: -; v_call: TRBV19; cdr3_aa: CASSSGGAPIDEQFF
clone_size: few; v_call: TRBV5-1; cdr3_aa: CASTELGAGSSGELFF
clone_size: -; v_call: TRBV6-5; cdr3_aa: CASRQQGDWSTEAFF
clone_size: few; v_call: TRBV6-1; cdr3_aa: CASSEARHHQETQYF
clone_size: -; v_call: TRBV24-1; cdr3_aa: CATRDRLSYNEQFF
clone_size: -; v_call: TRBV6-5; cdr3_aa: CASSRQNYGYTF